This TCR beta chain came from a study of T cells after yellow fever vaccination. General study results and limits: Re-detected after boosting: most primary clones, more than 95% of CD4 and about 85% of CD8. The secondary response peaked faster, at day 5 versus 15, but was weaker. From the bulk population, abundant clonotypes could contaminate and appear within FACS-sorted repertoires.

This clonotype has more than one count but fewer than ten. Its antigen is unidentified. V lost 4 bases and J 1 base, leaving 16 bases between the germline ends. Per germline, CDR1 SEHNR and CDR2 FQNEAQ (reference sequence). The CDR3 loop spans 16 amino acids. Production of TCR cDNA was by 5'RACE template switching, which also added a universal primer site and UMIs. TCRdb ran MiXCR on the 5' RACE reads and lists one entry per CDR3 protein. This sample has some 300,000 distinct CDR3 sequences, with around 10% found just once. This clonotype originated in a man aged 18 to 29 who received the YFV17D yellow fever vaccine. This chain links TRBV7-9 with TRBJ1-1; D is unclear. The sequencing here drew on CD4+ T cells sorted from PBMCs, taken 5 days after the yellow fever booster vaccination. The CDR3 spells CASSWGLPRRNTEAFF. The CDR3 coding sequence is TGTGCCAGCAGCTGGGGTCTACCCCGGAGGAACACTGAAGCTTTCTTT. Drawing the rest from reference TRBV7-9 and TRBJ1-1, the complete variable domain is DTGVSQNPRHKITKRGQNVTFRCDPISEHNRLYWYRQTLGQGPEFLTYFQNEAQLEKSRLLSDRFSAERPKGSFSTLEIQRTEQGDSAMYLCASSWGLPRRNTEAFFGQGTRLTVV.